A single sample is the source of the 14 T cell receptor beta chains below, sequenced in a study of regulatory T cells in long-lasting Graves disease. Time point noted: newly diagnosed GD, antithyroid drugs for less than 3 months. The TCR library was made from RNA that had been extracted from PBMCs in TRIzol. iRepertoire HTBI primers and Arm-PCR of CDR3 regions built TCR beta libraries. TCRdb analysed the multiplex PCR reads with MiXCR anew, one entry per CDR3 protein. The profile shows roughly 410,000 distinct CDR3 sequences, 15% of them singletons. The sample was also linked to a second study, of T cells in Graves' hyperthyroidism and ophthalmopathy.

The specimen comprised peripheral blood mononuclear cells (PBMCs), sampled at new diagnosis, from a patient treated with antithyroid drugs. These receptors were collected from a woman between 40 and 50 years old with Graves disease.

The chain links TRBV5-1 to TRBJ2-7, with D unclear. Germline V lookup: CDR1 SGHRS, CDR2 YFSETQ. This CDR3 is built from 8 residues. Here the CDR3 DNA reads TGCGCCAGCAGCCGCCCTATGGTC. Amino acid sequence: CASSRPMV.

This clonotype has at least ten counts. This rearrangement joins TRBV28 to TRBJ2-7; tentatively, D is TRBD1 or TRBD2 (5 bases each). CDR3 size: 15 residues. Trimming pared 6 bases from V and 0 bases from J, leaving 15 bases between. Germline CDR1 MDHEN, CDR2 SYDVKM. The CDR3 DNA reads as TGTGCCAGCAGCCCGGGGCCGGAACCCTCCTACGAGCAGTACTTC. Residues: CASSPGPEPSYEQYF.

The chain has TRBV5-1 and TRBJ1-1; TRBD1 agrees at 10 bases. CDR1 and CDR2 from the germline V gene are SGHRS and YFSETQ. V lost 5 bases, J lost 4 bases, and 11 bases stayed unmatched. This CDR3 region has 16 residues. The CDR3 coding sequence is TGCGCCAGCAGTTACGACAGGGGGCGCTTTGCCACTGAAGCTTTCTTT. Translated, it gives CASSYDRGRFATEAFF.

CDR3 coding DNA: TGTGCCAGCAGCTTGGGGCGTGGTATCAACAATGAGCAGTTCTTC. This encodes CASSLGRGINNEQFF. The J gene is TRBJ2-1, the V gene TRBV11-2; TRBD1 is a possible D gene (5 bases). The V end was cut by 3 bases, the J end by 5 bases, with 14 bases between. Germline V gives CDR1 SGHAT, CDR2 FQNNGV. The CDR3 extends over 15 amino acids.

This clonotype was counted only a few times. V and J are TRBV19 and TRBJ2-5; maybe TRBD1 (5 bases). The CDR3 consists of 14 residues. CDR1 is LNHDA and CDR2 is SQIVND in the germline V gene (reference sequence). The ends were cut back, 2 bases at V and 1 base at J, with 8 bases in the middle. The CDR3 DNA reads TGTGCCAGTAGTATAACAGGTTCCCAAGAGACCCAGTACTTC. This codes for CASSITGSQETQYF.

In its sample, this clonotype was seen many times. The CDR3 DNA reads TGTGCCAGCAGCGTAGAGGGGACATCTAACACTGAAGCTTTCTTT. Its translation: CASSVEGTSNTEAFF. V usage is TRBV9 and J usage is TRBJ1-1; D is possibly TRBD1 (6 bases). The germline V gene has CDR1 SGDLS and CDR2 YYNGEE. The CDR3 length is 15 residues. V was shortened by 0 bases and J by 2 bases, with 11 bases between the two germline ends.

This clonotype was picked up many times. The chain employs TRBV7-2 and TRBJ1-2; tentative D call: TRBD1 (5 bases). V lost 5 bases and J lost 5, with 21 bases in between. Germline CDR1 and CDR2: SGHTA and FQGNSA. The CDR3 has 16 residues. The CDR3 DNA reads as TGTGCCAGCAGCCCACTACAGGCAGAGGTGTCTTATGGCTACACCTTC. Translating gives CASSPLQAEVSYGYTF.

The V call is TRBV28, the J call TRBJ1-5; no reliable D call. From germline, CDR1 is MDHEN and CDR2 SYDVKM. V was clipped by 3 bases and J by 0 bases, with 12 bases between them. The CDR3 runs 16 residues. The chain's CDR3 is CASSFATRISNQPQHF. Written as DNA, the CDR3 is TGTGCCAGCAGTTTTGCAACTAGAATTAGCAATCAGCCCCAGCATTTT.

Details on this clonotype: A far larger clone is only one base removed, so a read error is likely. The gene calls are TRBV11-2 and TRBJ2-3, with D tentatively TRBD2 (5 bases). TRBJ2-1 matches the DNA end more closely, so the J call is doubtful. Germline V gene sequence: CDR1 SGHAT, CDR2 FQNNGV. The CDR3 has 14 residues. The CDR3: CASSPLRVVGEQFF. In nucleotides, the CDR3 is TGTGCCAGCAGCCCCCTGAGGGTCGTGGGTGAGCAGTTCTTC.

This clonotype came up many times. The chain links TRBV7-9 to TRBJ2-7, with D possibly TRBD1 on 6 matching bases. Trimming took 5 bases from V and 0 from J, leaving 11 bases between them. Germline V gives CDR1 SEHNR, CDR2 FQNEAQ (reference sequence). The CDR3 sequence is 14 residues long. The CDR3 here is CASSHDRSSYEQYF. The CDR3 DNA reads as TGTGCCAGCAGCCATGACAGGAGCTCCTACGAGCAGTACTTC.

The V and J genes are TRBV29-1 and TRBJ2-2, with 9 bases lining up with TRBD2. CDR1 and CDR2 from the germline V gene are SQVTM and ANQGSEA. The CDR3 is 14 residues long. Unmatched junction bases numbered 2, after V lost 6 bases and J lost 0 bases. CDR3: CSVSSGTNTGELFF. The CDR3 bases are TGCAGCGTCTCTAGCGGGACGAACACCGGGGAGCTGTTTTTT.

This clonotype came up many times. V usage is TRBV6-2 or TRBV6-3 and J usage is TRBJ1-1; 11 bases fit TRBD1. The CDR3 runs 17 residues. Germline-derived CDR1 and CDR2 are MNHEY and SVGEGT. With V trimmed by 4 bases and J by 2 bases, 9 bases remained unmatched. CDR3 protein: CASSSTDRGQENTEAFF. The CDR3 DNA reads TGTGCCAGCAGTTCCACGGACAGGGGGCAAGAAAACACTGAAGCTTTCTTT.

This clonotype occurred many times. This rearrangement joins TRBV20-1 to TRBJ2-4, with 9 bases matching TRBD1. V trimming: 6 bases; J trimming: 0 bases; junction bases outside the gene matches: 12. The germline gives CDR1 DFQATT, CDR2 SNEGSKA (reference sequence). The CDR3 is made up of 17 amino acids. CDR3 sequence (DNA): TGCAGTGCCAGGCACGCCCGGGACAGGGTAGCCAAAAACATTCAGTACTTC. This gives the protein CSARHARDRVAKNIQYF.

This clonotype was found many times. CDR3 sequence reads: CASRAIGQRTDTQYF. CDR3 bases: TGTGCCAGCAGAGCTATAGGACAACGCACAGATACGCAGTATTTT. The chain has TRBV2 and TRBJ2-3; maybe TRBD1 (5 bases). Germline CDR1 and CDR2: SNHLY and FYNNEI. The germline V and J ends were trimmed by 6 bases and 1 base, with 14 bases remaining between them. The CDR3 is 15 amino acids. Filled out from reference TRBV2 and TRBJ2-3, the complete variable domain reads EPEVTQTPSHQVTQMGQEVILRCVPISNHLYFYWYRQILGQKVEFLVSFYNNEISEKSEIFDDQFSVERPDGSNFTLKIRSTKLEDSAMYFCASRAIGQRTDTQYFGPGTRLTVL.